This entry features one T cell receptor beta chain sequence. The data stem from a study of T cell responses to AZD1222 COVID-19 vaccine. Sequencing used immunoSEQ multiplex PCR; TCRdb keeps in-frame clones, though not all of them. The sample consists of about 130,000 clones, about 91% of them appearing once. Trimming shortened V by 5 bases and J by 5 bases, and 18 bases separated the two germline ends. The CDR3 has 15 residues. In germline, CDR1 is SEHNR, CDR2 FQNEAQ (reference sequence). This sample comprised peripheral blood, obtained on day 0 of AZD1222 vaccination. The chain carries TRBV7-9 and TRBJ2-5; D uncertain. This clonotype originated in an adult in good health. CDR3 nucleotide sequence: TGTGCCAGCAGCGTAACCAAAGTATATGGGGAGACCCAGTACTTC. Translated, it gives CASSVTKVYGETQYF.